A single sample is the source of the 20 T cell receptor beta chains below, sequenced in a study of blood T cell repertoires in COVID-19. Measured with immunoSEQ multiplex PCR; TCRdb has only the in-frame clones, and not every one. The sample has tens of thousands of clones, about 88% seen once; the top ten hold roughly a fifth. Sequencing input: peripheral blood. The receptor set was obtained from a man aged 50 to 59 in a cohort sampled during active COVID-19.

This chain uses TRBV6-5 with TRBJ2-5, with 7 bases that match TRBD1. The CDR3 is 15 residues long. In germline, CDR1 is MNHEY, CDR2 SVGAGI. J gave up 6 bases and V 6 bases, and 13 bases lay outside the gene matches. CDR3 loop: CASSPRDRREKTQYF. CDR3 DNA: TGTGCCAGCAGCCCACGGGACAGACGGGAAAAGACCCAGTACTTC.

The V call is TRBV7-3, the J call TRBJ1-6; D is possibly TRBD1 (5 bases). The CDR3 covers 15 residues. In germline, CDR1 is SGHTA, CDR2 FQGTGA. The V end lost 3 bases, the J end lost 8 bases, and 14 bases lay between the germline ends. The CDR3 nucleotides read TGTGCCAGCAGCTTTTTGGGGCGAGAGGATTCACCCCTCCACTTT. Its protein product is CASSFLGREDSPLHF.

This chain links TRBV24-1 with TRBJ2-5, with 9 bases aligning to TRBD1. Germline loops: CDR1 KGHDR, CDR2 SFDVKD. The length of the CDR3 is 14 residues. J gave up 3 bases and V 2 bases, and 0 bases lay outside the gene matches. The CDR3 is CATSDWDREETQYF. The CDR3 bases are TGTGCCACCAGTGATTGGGACAGGGAAGAGACCCAGTACTTC.

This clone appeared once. The CDR3 DNA reads as TGTGCCAGCAGCTTTGGGGACAGGGGGCTCAGTCGGTCCTACAATGAGCAGTTCTTC. This gives the protein CASSFGDRGLSRSYNEQFF. The chain is built from TRBV11-3 and TRBJ2-1; 12 bases match TRBD1. Trimming took 3 bases from V and 1 from J; bases not matched to a gene: 10. Germline-derived CDR1 and CDR2 are SGHNT and YENEEA. CDR3 length: 19 residues.

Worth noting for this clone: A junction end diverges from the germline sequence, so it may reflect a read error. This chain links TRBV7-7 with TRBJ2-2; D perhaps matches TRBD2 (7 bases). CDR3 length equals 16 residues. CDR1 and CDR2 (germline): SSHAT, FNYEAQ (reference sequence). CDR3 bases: TGTGCTAGCAGCTTGTTGGCGGGGGCGGACACCGGGGAGCTGTTTTTT. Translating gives CASSLLAGADTGELFF.

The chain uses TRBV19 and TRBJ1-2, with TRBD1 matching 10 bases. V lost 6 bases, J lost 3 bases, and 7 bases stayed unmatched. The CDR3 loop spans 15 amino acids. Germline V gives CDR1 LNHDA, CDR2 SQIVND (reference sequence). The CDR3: CASSPWGTGDYGYTF. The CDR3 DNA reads TGTGCCAGTAGCCCGTGGGGGACAGGGGACTATGGCTACACCTTC.

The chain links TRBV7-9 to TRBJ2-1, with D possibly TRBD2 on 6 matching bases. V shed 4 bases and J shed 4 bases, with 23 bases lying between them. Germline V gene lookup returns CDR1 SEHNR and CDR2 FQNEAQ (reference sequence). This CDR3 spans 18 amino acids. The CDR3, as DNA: TGTGCCAGCAGCTCACCCCCAAACCGGGACTTCGAATACAATGAGCAGTTCTTC. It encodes CASSSPPNRDFEYNEQFF.

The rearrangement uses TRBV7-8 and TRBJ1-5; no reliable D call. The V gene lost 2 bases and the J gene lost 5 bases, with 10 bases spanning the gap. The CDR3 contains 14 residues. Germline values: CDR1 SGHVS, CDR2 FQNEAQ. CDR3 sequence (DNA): TGTGCCAGCAGCTTATCCGGGGTGGATCAGCCCCAGCATTTT. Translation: CASSLSGVDQPQHF.

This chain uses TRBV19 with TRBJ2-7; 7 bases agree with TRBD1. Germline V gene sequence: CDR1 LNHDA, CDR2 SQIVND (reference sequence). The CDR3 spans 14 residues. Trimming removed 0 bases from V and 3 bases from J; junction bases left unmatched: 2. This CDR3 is CASSIDGQVYEQYF. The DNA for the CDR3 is TGTGCCAGTAGTATAGATGGACAGGTCTACGAGCAGTACTTC.

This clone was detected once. CDR3 loop: CASRTTGHGETQYF. The CDR3 nucleotides are TGCGCCAGCAGGACGACAGGCCACGGGGAGACCCAGTACTTC. The chain joins TRBV5-1 to TRBJ2-5; D possibly corresponds to TRBD1 (6 bases). CDR3 size: 14 residues. The V gene's germline CDR1 is SGHRS and CDR2 YFSETQ. Trimming removed 5 bases at V and 5 bases at J, with 16 bases between. Combining the CDR3 with reference TRBV5-1 and TRBJ2-5 gives the whole variable domain KAGVTQTPRYLIKTRGQQVTLSCSPISGHRSVSWYQQTPGQGLQFLFEYFSETQRNKGNFPGRFSGRQFSNSRSEMNVSTLELGDSALYLCASRTTGHGETQYFGPGTRLLVL.

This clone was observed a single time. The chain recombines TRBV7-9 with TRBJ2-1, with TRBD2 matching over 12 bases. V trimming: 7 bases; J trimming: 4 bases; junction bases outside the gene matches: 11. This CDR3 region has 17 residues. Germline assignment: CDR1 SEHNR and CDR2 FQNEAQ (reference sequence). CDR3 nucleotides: TGTGCCAGCACCCCATTGGCTGGGACTAGCGGGTACAATGAGCAGTTCTTC. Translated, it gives CASTPLAGTSGYNEQFF.

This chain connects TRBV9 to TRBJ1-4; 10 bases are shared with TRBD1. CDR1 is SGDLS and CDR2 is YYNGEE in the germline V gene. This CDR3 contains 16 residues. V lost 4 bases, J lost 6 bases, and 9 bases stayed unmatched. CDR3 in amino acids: CASSPRDRGYYEKLFF. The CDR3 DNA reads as TGTGCCAGCAGCCCACGGGACAGGGGATACTATGAAAAACTGTTTTTT.

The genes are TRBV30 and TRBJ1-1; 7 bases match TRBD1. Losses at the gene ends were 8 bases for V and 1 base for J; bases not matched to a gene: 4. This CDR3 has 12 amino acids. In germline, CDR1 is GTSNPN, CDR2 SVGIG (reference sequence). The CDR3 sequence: CAGYRGNTEAFF. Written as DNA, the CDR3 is TGTGCCGGTTACAGGGGGAACACTGAAGCTTTCTTT. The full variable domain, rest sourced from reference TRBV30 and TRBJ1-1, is SQTIHQWPATLVQPVGSPLSLECTVEGTSNPNLYWYRQAAGRGLQLLFYSVGIGQISSEVPQNLSASRPQDRQFILSSKKLLLSDSGFYLCAGYRGNTEAFFGQGTRLTVV.

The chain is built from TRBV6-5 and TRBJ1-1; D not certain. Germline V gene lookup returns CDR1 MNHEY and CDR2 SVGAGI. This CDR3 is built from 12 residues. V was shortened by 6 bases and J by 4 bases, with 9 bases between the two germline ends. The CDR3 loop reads CASRFPSTEAFF. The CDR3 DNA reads TGTGCCAGCAGGTTTCCTTCCACTGAAGCTTTCTTT.

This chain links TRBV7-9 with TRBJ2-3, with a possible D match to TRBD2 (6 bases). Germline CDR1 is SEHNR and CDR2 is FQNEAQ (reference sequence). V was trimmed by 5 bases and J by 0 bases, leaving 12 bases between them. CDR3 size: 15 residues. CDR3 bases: TGTGCCAGCAGCCTATCTAGCGCGAGCACAGATACGCAGTATTTT. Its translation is CASSLSSASTDTQYF. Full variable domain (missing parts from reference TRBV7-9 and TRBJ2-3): DTGVSQNPRHKITKRGQNVTFRCDPISEHNRLYWYRQTLGQGPEFLTYFQNEAQLEKSRLLSDRFSAERPKGSFSTLEIQRTEQGDSAMYLCASSLSSASTDTQYFGPGTRLTVL.

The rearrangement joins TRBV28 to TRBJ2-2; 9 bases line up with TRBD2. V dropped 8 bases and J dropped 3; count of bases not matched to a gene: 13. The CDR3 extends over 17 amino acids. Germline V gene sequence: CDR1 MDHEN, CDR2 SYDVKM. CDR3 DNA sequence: TGTGCCAGCGGCGAGCGGGAGGTTGAGTTGGACACCGGGGAGCTGTTTTTT. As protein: CASGEREVELDTGELFF.

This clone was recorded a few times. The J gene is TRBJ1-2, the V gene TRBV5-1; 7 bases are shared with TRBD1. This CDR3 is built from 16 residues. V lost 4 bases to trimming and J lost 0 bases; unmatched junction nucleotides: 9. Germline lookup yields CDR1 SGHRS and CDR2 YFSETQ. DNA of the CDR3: TGCGCCAGCAGCAAAGCCGGGACAGACCCTAACTATGGCTACACCTTC. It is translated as CASSKAGTDPNYGYTF. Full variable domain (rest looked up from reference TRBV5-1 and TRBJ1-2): KAGVTQTPRYLIKTRGQQVTLSCSPISGHRSVSWYQQTPGQGLQFLFEYFSETQRNKGNFPGRFSGRQFSNSRSEMNVSTLELGDSALYLCASSKAGTDPNYGYTFGSGTRLTVV.

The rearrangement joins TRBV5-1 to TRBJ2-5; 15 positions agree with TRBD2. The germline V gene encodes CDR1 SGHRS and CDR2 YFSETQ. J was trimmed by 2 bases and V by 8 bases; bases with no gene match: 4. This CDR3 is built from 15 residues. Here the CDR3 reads CASRGLAGGQETQYF. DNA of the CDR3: TGCGCCAGTCGCGGACTAGCGGGGGGGCAAGAGACCCAGTACTTC.

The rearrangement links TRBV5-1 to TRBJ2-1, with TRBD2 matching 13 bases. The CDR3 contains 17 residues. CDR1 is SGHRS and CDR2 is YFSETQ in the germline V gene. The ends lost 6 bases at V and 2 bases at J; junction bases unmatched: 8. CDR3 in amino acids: CASTPSLAGGAYNEQFF. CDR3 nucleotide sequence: TGCGCCAGCACCCCCTCACTAGCGGGAGGGGCCTACAATGAGCAGTTCTTC.

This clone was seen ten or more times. Written as DNA, the CDR3 is TGTGCCAGCAGCCCAGGGGATGGCACAGGGAGCGGCCACGAGCAGTACTTC. Translated: CASSPGDGTGSGHEQYF. J is TRBJ2-7 and V is TRBV4-2; perhaps TRBD1 as D (6 bases). The CDR3 totals 17 residues. V gave up 4 bases and J gave up 5 bases, with 24 bases separating them. CDR1 is LGHNA and CDR2 is YNFKEQ in the germline V gene.